This T cell receptor beta chain was sequenced for a study of T cells after yellow fever vaccination. TCRdb used MiXCR to reprocess the 5' RACE reads, holding one entry per CDR3 protein. This table holds about 340,000 distinct CDR3 sequences, under 15% found once. The germline V and J ends were trimmed by 1 base and 5 bases, with 12 bases remaining between them. This CDR3 spans 14 amino acids. Germline values: CDR1 GTSNPN, CDR2 SVGIG (reference sequence). Sequencing used CD4+ T cells sorted from PBMCs, obtained 15 days after the yellow fever booster vaccination. This chain joins TRBV30 and TRBJ1-5; possible D gene TRBD1, 5 bases. The origin of this receptor is a man younger than 30 who received the YFV17D yellow fever vaccine. CDR3: CAWSGVGAHQPQHF. The CDR3 DNA is TGTGCCTGGAGTGGGGTAGGGGCGCATCAGCCCCAGCATTTT.